This T cell receptor (beta chain) was recorded in a study of identical twins (dated by TCRdb to 2016 to 2017). Context from the whole study: To test whether fetal clonotypes persist, this study deep-sequenced TCR alpha and beta repertoires from monozygotic twins, from unrelated adults of various ages, and from cord blood. To rule out contamination, replicate twin experiments were performed at different times with different library preparation protocols. Study-wide conclusions, independent of this receptor: The excess sharing between twins in beta out-of-frame sequences was weaker because fewer shared sequences reduced the signal-to-noise ratio. In monozygotic twins, out-of-frame TCR alpha sharing was systematically underestimated by recombination models, although the models agreed with sharing between unrelated individuals. Invariant T cells such as MAIT and iNKT could partly confound zero-insertion analyses, though diverse VJ usage argued against this for most clonotypes. Because the same donors could not be followed over many years, the conclusions depended on cross-sectional statistical analysis. Fewer insertions were carried by abundant cord blood beta clonotypes; a weaker similar trend was observed in young adult naive repertoires, while no such trend was observed in memory repertoires. Out-of-frame TCR alpha sequences shared between twins showed an excess of low generation-probability sequences compared with coincidental sharing between unrelated individuals.

Every donor in the study was a healthy Caucasian. The library was produced with 5' RACE. Sequenced on an Illumina HiSeq 2000. Template switching added a universal primer binding site, and the final cDNA carried a unique molecular identifier that allowed TCR cDNA molecules to be counted accurately. Specific primers in the conserved constant-segment region were used to synthesize first-strand cDNA for the TCR alpha and beta chains. To control for contamination, each cDNA library was double barcoded with a SMART-Mk sample barcode plus Illumina barcodes. Two successive PCR steps introduced TruSeq adapter sequences along with Illumina sample barcodes. Sequencing of the TCR alpha and beta cDNA libraries was done on the Illumina HiSeq platform using custom primers. The authors' analysis ran thus. MiGEC processed the raw reads to extract unique molecular identifiers, while MiXCR was used to determine the CDR3 positions. For each individual, recombination models were inferred using an EM algorithm with the repgenHMM and IGoR tools. The tcR package in R was used for shared clonotype analysis, with sharing normalized by the product of cloneset sizes. To study raw recombination free of thymic and clonal selection effects, out-of-frame nonproductive sequences were analyzed. The raw public reads went through TCRdb reprocessing: fastp at Q25, MiXCR clone calling, in-frame beta chains kept. Every CDR3 protein is listed once, alongside the most common genes and DNA of its rows. TCRdb, not the authors, supplied the V and J calls. The table for this sample lists 1.5 million to 2 million distinct CDR3 sequences; less than 40% of them were counted only once. The top ten clones comprise 0.25% to 0.3% of the sample.

As to this clonotype: This receptor's antigen is unknown. The junction and the germline gene differ at one end; a read error may be behind it.

The CDR1 and CDR2 encoded by the germline V gene (reference sequence) are SEHNR and FQNEAQ. From its cysteine to its phenylalanine, the CDR3 spans 14 amino acids. Of the read, only the CDR3 DNA is kept; its 42 bases are in frame from base 1. Sequencing was carried out using cord blood. Recombination linked TRBV7-9 to TRBJ2-7; 9 middle bases align to TRBD2. The clonotype originates from a newborn girl in good health. This receptor carries the CDR3 CASSLGLADYELYF. The DNA sequence is given as TGTGCCAGCAGCTTAGGACTAGCGGACTACGAGCTGTACTTC.